This T cell receptor (beta chain) was found in a study of T cell repertoires in cytomegalovirus infection. In the study overall: Public TCR beta signatures provided an indication of both CMV infection and a matching HLA type.

Points from the study as a whole: Clonotypes of TCR beta that were HLA-C-restricted and CMV-specific dominated the ex vivo response.

TCRdb used MiXCR to reprocess the reads, holding one entry per CDR3 protein. Of 200,000 to 300,000 distinct CDR3 sequences listed, roughly 10% are singletons. Looked up from germline, CDR1 is MNHEY and CDR2 is SVGEGT. The CDR3 spans 15 residues. V gave up 5 bases and J gave up 6 bases; unmatched junction bases: 8. As concerns this clonotype: The antigen is unknown.

The J gene is TRBJ2-1, the V gene TRBV6-2 or TRBV6-3; 9 bases align to TRBD1. The source is a human donor in good health (CMV status not recorded). Some clones in this sample may be carry-over from other donors' samples. Sequenced sample: PBMCs. This chain's CDR3 is CASSRGQGRSNEQFF. The DNA for the CDR3 is TGTGCCAGCAGTCGAGGACAGGGGCGGTCCAATGAGCAGTTCTTC.